This TCR beta chain was obtained from a study of T cell responses to AZD1222 COVID-19 vaccine. Whole-study findings and limits: Mostly white British, mostly female donors; authors suggested clonal diversity may be underestimated. Nearly half of spike-specific TCRs reportedly target variant regions that are unmutated in the B.1.351 and B.1.1.7 variants.

Sequencing was performed with immunoSEQ multiplex PCR; in TCRdb, only in-frame clones are kept and a portion is missing. The sample consists of approximately 110,000 clones, about four fifths of them appearing once. The CDR3 spans 15 residues. The germline V gene encodes CDR1 MNHEY and CDR2 SVGAGI. Deletions cut 0 bases from V and 4 bases from J, with 11 bases between. This clone has only one observation. Its cognate antigen is unknown. This chain joins TRBV6-5 and TRBJ2-3; D is perhaps TRBD1 or TRBD2 (5 bases each). This receptor was taken from an adult in good health. The source material was peripheral blood, sampled on day 0 of AZD1222 vaccination. CDR3 sequence (DNA): TGTGCCAGCAGTTACTCGCCAGGGACCCCAGATACGCAGTATTTT. Protein sequence: CASSYSPGTPDTQYF.